Listed below are T cell receptor beta chains from one sample, sequenced in a study of breast tumors, draining lymph nodes, adjacent tissues. TCRdb reprocessed the multiplex PCR reads with MiXCR, giving one entry per CDR3 protein. The sample has approximately 280,000 distinct CDR3 sequences, 30% seen once; the top ten hold about 1%. Input material: axillary lymph node tissue. The receptors stem from a female donor with breast cancer. Some clones in this sample may be carry-over from other donors' samples. CDR3s include the opening cysteine and the closing phenylalanine or tryptophan. A D gene is named only where the DNA matches it firmly. Not every row has a clone size; where given, it reads once, few, many or a size class.

D: -
J: TRBJ1-2
size: -
V: TRBV29-1
DNA: TGCAGCGTTGATGCTCTAGGTGGGGCCAACTATGGCTACACCTTC
CDR3: CSVDALGGANYGYTF

D: -
J: TRBJ1-1
size: -
V: TRBV7-9
DNA: TGTGCCAGCAGCTTAAAGAGGAGCGGCACTGAAGCTTTCTTT
CDR3: CASSLKRSGTEAFF

D: -
J: TRBJ1-1
size: -
V: TRBV19
DNA: TGTGCCAGTAGTATAGGGGGGTCCCGGAGGGGCACTGAAGCTTTCTTT
CDR3: CASSIGGSRRGTEAFF

D: -
J: TRBJ2-5
size: -
V: TRBV6-2/TRBV6-3
DNA: TGTGCCAGCAGTCCGCTTGCCCTACTTGGGGGTGGAGAGACCCAGTACTTC
CDR3: CASSPLALLGGGETQYF

D: -
J: TRBJ1-4
size: -
V: TRBV3-2
DNA: TGTGCCAGCAGCCAAGAATTTTCAGAGGGGACTACTAATGAAAGACTGTTTTTT
CDR3: CASSQEFSEGTTNERLFF

D: -
J: TRBJ2-7
size: many
V: TRBV20-1
DNA: TGCAGTGCCGCAAGTACAGCTACCTACGAGCAGTACTTC
CDR3: CSAASTATYEQYF

D: -
J: TRBJ2-2
size: -
V: TRBV10-3
DNA: TGTGCCATCAAAGACGTATGGTGGACCGGGGAGCTGTTTTTT
CDR3: CAIKDVWWTGELFF

D: -
J: TRBJ2-7
size: once
V: TRBV10-2
DNA: TGTGCCAGCAGTTTTGGGCCCCTGTCCTACGAGCAGTACTTC
CDR3: CASSFGPLSYEQYF

D: TRBD1
J: TRBJ2-6
size: many
V: TRBV20-1
DNA: TGCAGTGCCGTGGGGACAGGGGGATATGGGGCCAACGTCCTGACTTTC
CDR3: CSAVGTGGYGANVLTF

D: -
J: TRBJ1-5
size: -
V: TRBV7-2
DNA: TGCGCCAGCAGCACCCGGGAAGCTCAGCCCCGGCATTTT
CDR3: CASSTREAQPRHF

D: TRBD1
J: TRBJ1-2
size: many
V: TRBV12-3/TRBV12-4
DNA: TGTGCCAGCAGTTTCTCGGGGGACAGGGGTGGCTACACCTTC
CDR3: CASSFSGDRGGYTF

D: -
J: TRBJ2-7
size: many
V: TRBV10-3
DNA: TGTGCCATCAGTGAGTCTGCTGGGACCGAGCGTTTACCCTACGAGCAGTACTTC
CDR3: CAISESAGTERLPYEQYF

D: -
J: TRBJ1-5
size: -
V: TRBV12-3/TRBV12-4
DNA: TGTGCCAGCACCCAGGACTTTTGGGTCAATCAGCCCCAGCATTTT
CDR3: CASTQDFWVNQPQHF

D: -
J: TRBJ2-1
size: many
V: TRBV30
DNA: TGTGCCTGGAGTACCGCTTCCCAGCAGTTCTTC
CDR3: CAWSTASQQFF

D: -
J: TRBJ1-4
size: few
V: TRBV27
DNA: TGTGCCAGCCACGGGGGGTTAGGCCGAAAACTGTTTTTT
CDR3: CASHGGLGRKLFF

D: TRBD1
J: TRBJ1-2
size: few
V: TRBV28
DNA: TGTGCCAGCAGGAGTGGGACAGGGGTTGATGGCTACACCTTC
CDR3: CASRSGTGVDGYTF

D: TRBD2
J: TRBJ2-5
size: many
V: TRBV7-3
DNA: TGTGCCAGCAGCGGGGGGGGAGGCGAGACCCAGTACTTC
CDR3: CASSGGGGETQYF

D: TRBD2
J: TRBJ2-2
size: many
V: TRBV29-1
DNA: TGCAGCGTTGGGGGGACTAGCGGGAGGGCCCACACCGGGGAGCTGTTTTTT
CDR3: CSVGGTSGRAHTGELFF

D: -
J: TRBJ2-7
size: many
V: TRBV19
DNA: TGTGCCAGTAGTTGGGACGTCTCCTACGAGCAGTACTTC
CDR3: CASSWDVSYEQYF

D: TRBD1
J: TRBJ1-4
size: -
V: TRBV18
DNA: TGTGCCAGCTCACCCTGGACAGGATCTTCCCCTGGGAAACTGTTTTTT
CDR3: CASSPWTGSSPGKLFF

D: -
J: TRBJ1-5
size: many
V: TRBV29-1
DNA: TGCAGCGTTGTATCCCAGGGATCGGGCAATCAGCCCCAGCATTTT
CDR3: CSVVSQGSGNQPQHF

D: TRBD1
J: TRBJ1-4
size: once
V: TRBV2
DNA: TGTGCCAGCAGTCTCGACAGGGAAGGTGAAAAACTGTTTTTT
CDR3: CASSLDREGEKLFF

D: TRBD2
J: TRBJ2-1
size: many
V: TRBV9
DNA: TGTGCCAGCAGCGTAGGTGTCCTAGCGGGGGGAGAGCAGTTCTTC
CDR3: CASSVGVLAGGEQFF

D: -
J: TRBJ2-5
size: many
V: TRBV2
DNA: TGTGCCCTCGGGGGGCGGGAGAGGGGAGAGACCCAGTACTTC
CDR3: CALGGRERGETQYF

D: -
J: TRBJ2-6
size: few
V: TRBV3-1
DNA: TGTGCCAGCAGCCAGGTTAGCGATCGCTCTGGGGCCAACGTCCTGACTTTC
CDR3: CASSQVSDRSGANVLTF

D: -
J: TRBJ2-5
size: many
V: TRBV19
DNA: TGTGCCATGGGACTCCCCAAAGAGACCCAGTACTTC
CDR3: CAMGLPKETQYF

D: -
J: TRBJ1-2
size: many
V: TRBV11-2
DNA: TGTGCCAGCAGCTTAGATTGGCAGGGTTTCAACGGCTACACCTTC
CDR3: CASSLDWQGFNGYTF

D: -
J: TRBJ1-3
size: many
V: TRBV4-1
DNA: TGCGCCAGCAGCCAGTATCCAGGGATCTCTGGAAACACCATATATTTT
CDR3: CASSQYPGISGNTIYF

D: -
J: TRBJ1-6
size: many
V: TRBV2
DNA: TGTGCCAGCAGTTGGACGGGAAATTCACCCCTCCACTTT
CDR3: CASSWTGNSPLHF

D: TRBD1
J: TRBJ2-3
size: few
V: TRBV28
DNA: TGTGCCAGCAGTCCCCCGGACAGGGCTAGCACAGATACGCAGTATTTT
CDR3: CASSPPDRASTDTQYF

D: TRBD2
J: TRBJ2-5
size: many
V: TRBV5-8
DNA: TGTGCCAGCAGCTTGGGGCCAGCGGGAGGGCAAGAGACCCAGTACTTC
CDR3: CASSLGPAGGQETQYF

D: TRBD2
J: TRBJ2-7
size: -
V: TRBV2
DNA: TGTGCCAGCAGTGCTAGACCCGCGGGACTAGTACGCTACGAGCAGTACTTC
CDR3: CASSARPAGLVRYEQYF

D: -
J: TRBJ2-5
size: many
V: TRBV29-1
DNA: TGCAGCTCTAGGGGACCACAAGAGACCCAGTACTTC
CDR3: CSSRGPQETQYF

D: TRBD2
J: TRBJ2-1
size: once
V: TRBV15
DNA: TGTGCCACCAGCAGAGATCGCCTAGCGGGACGCAATGAGCAGTTCTTC
CDR3: CATSRDRLAGRNEQFF

D: -
J: TRBJ1-6
size: many
V: TRBV20-1
DNA: TGCAGTGCTAGCCCCGTACAGGGTCGTTCCTATTCACCCCTCCACTTT
CDR3: CSASPVQGRSYSPLHF

D: -
J: TRBJ1-1
size: few
V: TRBV20-1
DNA: TGCAGTGCTACAACAACCGTGTGGAACACTGAAGCTTTCTTT
CDR3: CSATTTVWNTEAFF

D: TRBD2
J: TRBJ2-7
size: -
V: TRBV15
DNA: TGTGCCACCAGCAGAGAGAGCGGGAGCTACGAGCAGTACTTC
CDR3: CATSRESGSYEQYF

D: -
J: TRBJ2-3
size: many
V: TRBV12-3/TRBV12-4
DNA: TGTGCCAGCAGTACGGACCTCACAGATACGCAGTATTTT
CDR3: CASSTDLTDTQYF

D: TRBD2
J: TRBJ2-7
size: many
V: TRBV11-2
DNA: TGTGCCAGCAGCTTAGCTAGCGGGGGCTCCTACGAGCAGTACTTC
CDR3: CASSLASGGSYEQYF

D: -
J: TRBJ2-1
size: many
V: TRBV6-6
DNA: TGTGCCACCACTAACATTTCGGTAGGCAATGAGCAGTTCTTC
CDR3: CATTNISVGNEQFF

D: TRBD1
J: TRBJ2-3
size: once
V: TRBV12-3/TRBV12-4
DNA: TGTGCCAGCAGTTTTTATCGGGTCCAGGGGGTAGAATCACATACGCAGTATTTT
CDR3: CASSFYRVQGVESHTQYF

D: TRBD2
J: TRBJ2-2
size: many
V: TRBV7-3
DNA: TGTGCCAGCAGCTTACGCCCCCATAGCGGGAATCTTGACACCGGGGAGCTGTTTTTT
CDR3: CASSLRPHSGNLDTGELFF

D: TRBD2
J: TRBJ2-5
size: many
V: TRBV19
DNA: TGTGCCAGTAGTATTGGACTAGCAGTCGAGACCCAGTACTTC
CDR3: CASSIGLAVETQYF

D: -
J: TRBJ2-7
size: many
V: TRBV5-1
DNA: TGCGCCAGCAGCTCCGAGCGGAAGAGCTCCTACGAGCAGTACTTC
CDR3: CASSSERKSSYEQYF

D: TRBD2
J: TRBJ2-4
size: -
V: TRBV7-6
DNA: TGTGCCAGCAGCCCGGGACTAGCGAGAGCCAAAAACATTCAGTACTTC
CDR3: CASSPGLARAKNIQYF

D: -
J: TRBJ1-1
size: -
V: TRBV18
DNA: TGTGCCAGCTCACCTGCTGGTGGGTCATCTACTGAAGCTTTCTTT
CDR3: CASSPAGGSSTEAFF